A single sample is the source of the 10 T cell receptor beta chains below, sequenced in a study of T cells after yellow fever vaccination (dated by TCRdb to about 2019). The library was obtained by 5' RACE. TCRdb shows the sequencer as Illumina NovaSeq 6000. Using fastp at Q25 and MiXCR, TCRdb reprocessed the public reads and kept productive beta chains. One record per CDR3 amino acid sequence lists the most common genes and DNA. This sample holds 400,000 or so distinct CDR3 sequences; around 20% were observed only once. The biggest ten clones account for 15% to 20% of the sample. The treatment or condition label of this sample denotes: live attenuated yellow fever vaccine strain. The sequenced sample was PBMCs, obtained before the yellow fever booster vaccination. Receptors were obtained from a man aged 18 to 30 who received the YFV17D yellow fever vaccine.

This clonotype turned up a few times. V usage is TRBV27 and J usage is TRBJ1-1, with 12 bases that match TRBD1. Trimming at V came to 4 bases and at J to 6 bases, leaving 6 bases not matched to a gene. Per germline, CDR1 MNHEY and CDR2 SMNVEV (reference sequence). CDR3 length: 15 residues. CDR3 region: CASSSPGQGAAEAFF. CDR3 sequence (DNA): TGTGCCAGCAGTTCCCCGGGACAGGGGGCCGCTGAAGCTTTCTTT.

The table lists this clonotype with many counts. The rearrangement joins TRBV28 to TRBJ2-1; tentatively, D is TRBD1 or TRBD2 (7 bases each). From germline, CDR1 is MDHEN and CDR2 SYDVKM. V was clipped by 4 bases and J by 4 bases, with 14 bases between them. The CDR3 loop spans 15 amino acids. DNA for the CDR3: TGTGCCAGCAGTTCTGGGCAGGGGGGGTACAATGAGCAGTTCTTC. This encodes CASSSGQGGYNEQFF.

A few counts support this clonotype. V and J are TRBV6-6 and TRBJ2-7, with D possibly TRBD1 on 5 matching bases. Trimming pared 2 bases from V and 0 bases from J, leaving 8 bases between. The germline V gene has CDR1 MNHNY and CDR2 SVGAGI (reference sequence). The CDR3 sequence is 14 residues long. This CDR3 reads CASSYGANSYEQYF. The CDR3 coding sequence is TGTGCCAGCAGTTACGGGGCCAACTCCTACGAGCAGTACTTC.

The genes are TRBV7-3 and TRBJ1-1; tentative D call: TRBD1 (5 bases). CDR3 size: 14 residues. From germline, CDR1 is SGHTA and CDR2 FQGTGA. Trimming pared 0 bases from V and 7 bases from J, leaving 12 bases between. The CDR3 DNA sequence: TGTGCCAGCAGCTTAACAGGGGTCTCGGTTGAAGCTTTCTTT. The encoded protein is CASSLTGVSVEAFF.

This clonotype was seen a handful of times. The V call is TRBV5-1, the J call TRBJ2-5, with 8 bases lining up with TRBD1. Germline CDR1 reads SGHRS; CDR2 reads YFSETQ. The J segment lost 4 bases and the V segment lost 4 bases, leaving 9 bases of the junction unmatched. The CDR3 spans 15 residues. The CDR3 sequence is CASSRGQELRETQYF. CDR3 DNA sequence: TGCGCCAGCAGCCGGGGACAGGAACTGCGAGAGACCCAGTACTTC.

Only a few counts were recorded for this clonotype. V usage is TRBV7-2 and J usage is TRBJ1-2; TRBD1 is a possible D gene (6 bases). CDR1 and CDR2 from the germline V gene are SGHTA and FQGNSA. The CDR3 is 16 residues long. V was trimmed by 6 bases and J by 2 bases, leaving 19 bases between them. The CDR3 region is CASRRGGGRLNYGYTF. The CDR3 DNA sequence: TGTGCCAGCAGACGAGGGGGTGGACGGCTAAACTATGGCTACACCTTC.

This clonotype came up a few times. The chain joins TRBV6-6 to TRBJ1-3; no firm D call. Per germline, CDR1 MNHNY and CDR2 SVGAGI (reference sequence). The CDR3 sequence is 16 residues long. Deletions cut 7 bases from V and 0 bases from J, with 16 bases between. As DNA, the CDR3 is TGTGCCAGCACCCTGGACGGTCCAAGCTCTGGAAACACCATATATTTT. Translating gives CASTLDGPSSGNTIYF.

This clonotype was counted a few times. The chain joins TRBV11-2 to TRBJ2-3; TRBD2 is a possible D gene (6 bases). With 4 bases removed from V and 1 base from J, the gap between germline ends came to 12 bases. Per the germline V gene, CDR1 is SGHAT and CDR2 is FQNNGV. The CDR3 contains 15 residues. The chain's CDR3 is CASSSGTLRTDTQYF. In nucleotides, the CDR3 is TGTGCCAGCAGCTCCGGGACTCTCCGCACAGATACGCAGTATTTT. Using reference TRBV11-2 and TRBJ2-3 for the parts outside the CDR3, the full variable domain is EAGVAQSPRYKIIEKRQSVAFWCNPISGHATLYWYQQILGQGPKLLIQFQNNGVVDDSQLPKDRFSAERLKGVDSTLKIQPAKLEDSAVYLCASSSGTLRTDTQYFGPGTRLTVL.

This clonotype was observed a handful of times. The chain carries TRBV5-5 and TRBJ2-1; a weak D match, TRBD2 (6 bases). This CDR3 spans 14 amino acids. V lost 0 bases and J 9 bases, leaving 13 bases between the germline ends. Per the germline V gene, CDR1 is SGHKS and CDR2 is YYEKEE (reference sequence). The CDR3 DNA follows: TGTGCCAGCAGCTTGGCCGGTGGGGGGAGTGAGCAGTTCTTC. The encoded protein is CASSLAGGGSEQFF.

This clonotype has a count of ten or more. The V call is TRBV10-3, the J call TRBJ2-7, with D perhaps TRBD1 (6 bases). This CDR3 is 18 amino acids long. CDR1 ENHRY and CDR2 SYGVKD come from the germline V gene. The ends were cut back, 3 bases at V and 0 bases at J, with 21 bases in the middle. CDR3 protein: CAISDLTTGKMGSYEQYF. The CDR3 DNA is TGTGCCATCAGTGATCTTACCACAGGGAAGATGGGCTCCTACGAGCAGTACTTC.